This paragraph reports one TCR beta chain. Its antigen is still unknown. Purity above 95% was achieved in all sorted populations. These data belong to a study of beta chain features in type 1 diabetes. Whole-study context: Age, gender and cell yields were alike across patients and healthy donors.

The CDR3 sequence is 14 residues long. Germline V gives CDR1 SGHTA, CDR2 FQGNSA. V was cut by 5 bases and J by 1 base, with 11 bases left in between. The entirety of the isolated RNA underwent reverse transcription, so expressed TCRB transcripts were sequenced. Naive, central memory and regulatory T cell samples came to a mean of roughly 3.6 million reads. Sequencing used immunoSEQ multiplex PCR; TCRdb keeps in-frame clones, though not all of them. Altogether more than 550,000 clones are present, 11% to 15% being singletons, with the ten largest covering 0.03% to 0.045%. Broader study findings: Individuals with type 1 diabetes displayed fewer insertions and more deletions at VDJ junctions. Moderate but significant shortening of TCRB CDR3s was recorded in all four CD4+ subsets from Type 1 diabetes patients.

Material: naive CD4+ T cells from blood. The clonotype comes from a man younger than 35 with type 1 diabetes. The chain employs TRBV7-2 and TRBJ1-1, with D hard to call. The chain's CDR3 is CASSPGPGNTEAFF. The CDR3 DNA is TGTGCCAGCAGCCCGGGCCCAGGGAACACTGAAGCTTTCTTT.